These 2 T cell receptor beta chains were sequenced from one sample in a study of shared clonotypes between healthy human individuals. Only in-frame clones appear in the TCRdb table, and some are missing; sequencing was by immunoSEQ multiplex PCR. The sample has about 2 million clones, roughly 94% seen once. Terminally differentiated effector memory CD45RA+ cells were left out of the naive CD8 fraction, which was CD45RO-negative and positively selected for CCR7. Sequencing input: naive CD8+ T cells sorted from blood. These receptors were obtained from a man between 18 and 29 years old in good health.

This chain uses TRBV7-9 with TRBJ2-3; tentative D call: TRBD1 (6 bases). Trimming took off 4 bases at V and 5 bases at J, with 13 bases between the two ends. Germline CDR1 and CDR2: SEHNR and FQNEAQ (reference sequence). This CDR3 has 14 amino acids. CDR3 loop: CASSSRQAGDTQYF. The CDR3 nucleotides are TGTGCCAGCAGCTCCAGACAGGCCGGAGATACGCAGTATTTT.

The J gene is TRBJ1-1, the V gene TRBV27; the match to TRBD1 covers 9 bases. The CDR3 totals 13 residues. Losses at the gene ends were 5 bases for V and 7 bases for J; bases not matched to a gene: 5. Looked up from germline, CDR1 is MNHEY and CDR2 is SMNVEV (reference sequence). DNA of the CDR3: TGTGCCAGCAGTGTCGGACAGGGGATTGAAGCTTTCTTT. As protein: CASSVGQGIEAFF.